This T cell receptor beta chain was sequenced in a study of T cell responses to AZD1222 COVID-19 vaccine. Study-level information: Second-dose recipients at about 4 or about 12 weeks were treated as one pooled group. Overall study results and limits: Sampling captured repertoires only after the peak T cell response. Clonal diversity was possibly underestimated; the donors were predominantly white British and more often female.

Of note for this clone: The antigen is undetermined.

Assay: immunoSEQ multiplex PCR; the TCRdb copy retains only in-frame clones and omits some. The sample yields about 120,000 clones, just under 90% seen once. Per the germline V gene, CDR1 is MNHNS and CDR2 is SASEGT. V shed 0 bases and J shed 1 base, with 12 bases lying between them. The CDR3 runs 16 residues. The V call is TRBV6-1, the J call TRBJ1-1; D unresolved. The sample was peripheral blood, taken on day 0 of AZD1222 vaccination. The clonotype comes from an adult in good health. The CDR3 spells CASSEARVSRNTEAFF. The CDR3 region has the DNA TGTGCCAGCAGTGAAGCGCGGGTATCTAGGAACACTGAAGCTTTCTTT.